The clone carrying this TCR beta chain was recorded many times. The data are from a study of Graves' ophthalmopathy and Graves' hyperthyroidism. The CDR3 sequence is 17 residues long. CDR1 is LNHNV, CDR2 YYDKDF, per germline (reference sequence). V was pared by 0 bases and J by 0 bases, with 11 bases between. The authors amplified TCR beta CDR3 regions, and they did so from RNA transcripts for repertoire sequencing. After a first-round RT-PCR with HTBI primers, a second-round multiplex PCR was run. TCRdb reanalysed the multiplex PCR reads using MiXCR and keeps one entry per CDR3 protein. The sample holds over a million distinct CDR3 sequences; 35% to 40% are singletons and the top ten take 11%.

Material: peripheral blood or thyroid tissue (not recorded which). The genes are TRBV15 and TRBJ2-2; D tentatively reads TRBD1 or TRBD2 (5 bases each). This receptor was taken from an adult man with Graves' hyperthyroidism. For the CDR3, the DNA is TGTGCCACCAGCAGAGATCCAAGAGGGGCGAACACCGGGGAGCTGTTTTTT. Translated: CATSRDPRGANTGELFF.